The source of this T cell receptor (beta chain) is a study of early T cells in non-severe SARS-CoV-2 infection. Study details: The sequenced material was bulk RNA from unsorted whole blood, and its chains were unpaired. General study findings and limits: A preference for anti-spike CD8 responses marked VDJdb matching, which missed private and CD4 specificities.

V gave up 0 bases and J gave up 3 bases, with 9 bases separating them. The CDR3 length is 15 residues. The germline V gene has CDR1 MNHEY and CDR2 SVGEGT. The TCR library protocol attached unique molecular identifiers to the individual cDNA molecules. From the 5' RACE reads, TCRdb called clonotypes with MiXCR, one entry per CDR3 protein. The sample yields roughly 58,000 distinct CDR3 sequences, approximately 6.2% seen once. With respect to this clonotype: Antigen: not known.

The receptor's source is an adult who was a healthcare worker with PCR-confirmed SARS-CoV-2 infection or an uninfected control (not recorded which). The gene calls are TRBV6-2 or TRBV6-3 and TRBJ1-5; the D is unclear. The sample consisted of whole blood. The DNA of the CDR3 is TGTGCCAGCAGTTACTCTGCGGGCCCCAATCAGCCCCAGCATTTT. Protein: CASSYSAGPNQPQHF.